Each of the 26 T cell receptor beta chains below was sequenced from the same sample in a study of somatic mutations in cytotoxic T cells in rheumatoid arthritis. The method was immunoSEQ multiplex PCR; TCRdb's version includes in-frame clones alone and lacks a portion of them. The data contain roughly 9,700 clones, 81% of them singletons. Sequenced sample: CD8+ T cells sorted from blood. All receptors come from a woman between 50 and 59 years old in good health.

V and J are TRBV12-5 and TRBJ1-1; D perhaps matches TRBD1 (5 bases). This CDR3 has 13 amino acids. The V gene lost 3 bases and the J gene lost 5 bases, with 10 bases spanning the gap. CDR1 and CDR2 (germline): LGHNT, FRNRAP. The CDR3 DNA sequence: TGTGCTAGTGGTTTAAGGGAGGGGACTGAAGCTTTCTTT. Translated, it gives CASGLREGTEAFF. The whole variable domain, remainder taken from reference TRBV12-5 and TRBJ1-1, is DARVTQTPRHKVTEMGQEVTMRCQPILGHNTVFWYRQTMMQGLELLAYFRNRAPLDDSGMPKDRFSAEMPDATLATLKIQPSEPRDSAVYFCASGLREGTEAFFGQGTRLTVV.

The table lists this clone with a few counts. A read error may produce the germline difference seen at one junction end. This chain joins TRBV5-4 and TRBJ1-3; 9 bases align to TRBD1. This CDR3 has 15 residues. CDR1 is SGHNT and CDR2 is YYREEE in the germline V gene (reference sequence). The CDR3 is CASSRDRGTGNTIYF. The CDR3 DNA reads as TGCGCCAGCAGCCGCGACAGGGGGACTGGAAACACCATATATTTT.

The chain combines TRBV5-5 with TRBJ1-5, with D tentatively TRBD1 (5 bases). Germline V CDR1 and CDR2: SGHKS, YYEKEE (reference sequence). Trimming took 4 bases from V and 7 from J, leaving 9 bases between them. CDR3 length: 12 amino acids. CDR3 in DNA: TGTGCCAGCAGCCCAGGGTACCAGCCCCAGCATTTT. Amino acid sequence: CASSPGYQPQHF.

The chain couples TRBV5-1 to TRBJ2-3; D unclear. The CDR3 extends over 12 amino acids. Per germline, CDR1 SGHRS and CDR2 YFSETQ. Trimming took 6 bases from V and 8 from J, leaving 13 bases between them. CDR3 sequence: CASTPSGVTQYF. CDR3 bases: TGCGCCAGCACCCCCTCGGGTGTTACGCAGTATTTT. Full variable domain (remainder filled in from reference TRBV5-1 and TRBJ2-3): KAGVTQTPRYLIKTRGQQVTLSCSPISGHRSVSWYQQTPGQGLQFLFEYFSETQRNKGNFPGRFSGRQFSNSRSEMNVSTLELGDSALYLCASTPSGVTQYFGPGTRLTVL.

The chain recombines TRBV5-5 with TRBJ2-7, with 12 bases lining up with TRBD2. The V segment lost 4 bases and the J segment 3 bases; nucleotides outside the gene matches: 11. Germline V gene data show CDR1 as SGHKS and CDR2 as YYEKEE (reference sequence). There are 17 residues in the CDR3. Here the CDR3 reads CASSLTGLTSGSYEQYF. Here the CDR3 DNA reads TGTGCCAGCAGCCTGACAGGGCTGACTAGCGGGAGCTACGAGCAGTACTTC.

The chain uses TRBV7-6 and TRBJ2-2; perhaps TRBD1 as D (6 bases). The V gene's germline CDR1 is SGHVS and CDR2 FNYEAQ. The CDR3 has 16 amino acids. The ends were cut back, 5 bases at V and 4 bases at J, with 17 bases in the middle. The CDR3 reads CASSTRQEIRTGELFF. CDR3 DNA sequence: TGTGCCAGCAGCACCCGACAGGAAATTCGCACCGGGGAGCTGTTTTTT.

This CDR3 reads CASSQDRGSNQPQHF. Written as DNA, the CDR3 is TGCGCCAGCAGCCAAGATCGGGGAAGCAATCAGCCCCAGCATTTT. This chain uses TRBV4-3 with TRBJ1-5; unclear D gene. CDR1 and CDR2 (germline): LGHNA, YSLEER. Trimming removed 0 bases at V and 1 base at J, with 7 bases between. The CDR3 consists of 15 residues.

This clone was seen only once. The CDR3 loop reads CASSFGSGEETQYF. The CDR3 region has the DNA TGTGCCAGCAGCTTTGGTTCGGGGGAAGAGACCCAGTACTTC. This chain links TRBV5-4 with TRBJ2-5; perhaps TRBD2 as D (6 bases). CDR1 and CDR2 from the germline V gene are SGHNT and YYREEE (reference sequence). V lost 2 bases and J lost 3, with 11 bases in between. CDR3 size: 14 residues.

The rearrangement uses TRBV6-5 and TRBJ2-3, with 10 positions matching TRBD2. With V trimmed by 8 bases and J by 4 bases, 6 bases remained unmatched. Per the germline V gene, CDR1 is MNHEY and CDR2 is SVGAGI. This CDR3 has 14 amino acids. The CDR3 DNA is TGTGCCAGCCAAACTAGCGGGGAGGCAGATACGCAGTATTTT. Translation gives CASQTSGEADTQYF.

This rearrangement joins TRBV19 to TRBJ1-1; no firm D call. Germline V gene data show CDR1 as LNHDA and CDR2 as SQIVND (reference sequence). The germline V and J ends were trimmed by 7 bases and 8 bases, with 14 bases remaining between them. CDR3 length: 12 amino acids. Here the CDR3 DNA reads TGTGCCAGTAATAATAAGATCGGGGAAGCTTTCTTT. Translated, it gives CASNNKIGEAFF.

This chain connects TRBV5-6 to TRBJ2-1, with TRBD2 matching 9 bases. This CDR3 is built from 17 residues. V lost 0 bases, J lost 5 bases, and 9 bases stayed unmatched. The V gene's germline CDR1 is SGHDT and CDR2 YYEEEE. The CDR3, as DNA: TGTGCCAGCAGCTTGGAGCTGGGACTAGCTGTCGACAATGAGCAGTTCTTC. It encodes CASSLELGLAVDNEQFF.

The V gene is TRBV4-2, the J gene TRBJ1-6; 10 bases match TRBD1. V lost 1 base to trimming and J lost 7 bases; unmatched junction nucleotides: 4. The length of the CDR3 is 16 residues. The V gene's germline CDR1 is LGHNA and CDR2 YNFKEQ. This CDR3 reads CASSQGDRGLNSPLHF. CDR3 nucleotides: TGTGCCAGCAGCCAAGGGGACAGGGGTTTGAATTCACCCCTCCACTTT.

The rearrangement joins TRBV4-3 to TRBJ1-3, with D possibly being TRBD1 (6 bases). V shed 3 bases and J shed 1 base, with 10 bases lying between them. Germline V CDR1 and CDR2: LGHNA, YSLEER. CDR3 length: 15 residues. CDR3 in DNA: TGCGCCAGCAGCCAGGCTACAGGGTCTGGAAACACCATATATTTT. It is translated as CASSQATGSGNTIYF.

The chain recombines TRBV28 with TRBJ2-1; the match to TRBD2 covers 9 bases. V was clipped by 3 bases and J by 8 bases; unmatched bases: 2. The CDR3 length is 13 residues. CDR1 is MDHEN and CDR2 is SYDVKM in the germline V gene. The CDR3 coding sequence is TGTGCCAGCAGTTTCTGGACTAGCGATGAGCAGTTCTTC. This gives the protein CASSFWTSDEQFF.

This clone was counted between two and nine times. The CDR3 DNA reads TGTGCCAGCAGCTTTGGACAGGGGAGTGAAAAACTGTTTTTT. Protein sequence: CASSFGQGSEKLFF. The chain is built from TRBV5-8 and TRBJ1-4, with 9 nucleotides matching TRBD1. The germline gives CDR1 SGHTS, CDR2 YDEGEE. The CDR3 has 14 residues. J gave up 7 bases and V 2 bases, and 3 bases lay outside the gene matches.

The V and J genes are TRBV13 and TRBJ1-5, with a possible D match to TRBD1 (5 bases). Per germline, CDR1 PRHDT and CDR2 FYEKMQ (reference sequence). The germline V and J ends were trimmed by 4 bases and 8 bases, with 15 bases remaining between them. There are 14 residues in the CDR3. CDR3 loop: CASSSTGAQEPQHF. The CDR3 DNA is TGTGCCAGCAGCTCTACAGGAGCCCAGGAGCCCCAGCATTTT.

This clone was observed a few times. The rearrangement joins TRBV4-3 to TRBJ2-1; 12 bases match TRBD2. This CDR3 has 15 residues. The V segment lost 3 bases and the J segment 10 bases; nucleotides outside the gene matches: 7. CDR1 and CDR2 (germline): LGHNA, YSLEER. The CDR3 DNA reads as TGCGCCAGCAGCCAGACGACTAGCGGGAGAGGGGAGCAGTTCTTC. Amino acid sequence: CASSQTTSGRGEQFF.

This clone is categorized as medium-sized. This sequence joins TRBV4-3 and TRBJ2-7; D is possibly TRBD2 (6 bases). Germline CDR1 and CDR2: LGHNA and YSLEER. CDR3 length: 13 amino acids. V gave up 4 bases and J gave up 5 bases, with 12 bases separating them. The CDR3 DNA reads TGCGCCAGCAGCCCCCGGACGGGGGACGAGCAGTACTTC. Encoded protein: CASSPRTGDEQYF.

This clone has a single count. This rearrangement joins TRBV7-9 to TRBJ2-2, with TRBD2 identical over 7 bases. CDR1 is SEHNR and CDR2 is FQNEAQ in the germline V gene (reference sequence). The length of the CDR3 is 15 residues. V trimming: 5 bases; J trimming: 4 bases; junction bases outside the gene matches: 7. The CDR3, as DNA: TGTGCCAGCAGCCCTCGGGCGGGAGTCACCGGGGAGCTGTTTTTT. Translation: CASSPRAGVTGELFF.

Remarks on this clone: This likely traces to a read error, being one base from a far larger clone. V usage is TRBV13 and J usage is TRBJ2-3, with TRBD2 matching 10 bases. Germline-derived CDR1 and CDR2 are PRHDT and FYEKMQ (reference sequence). V lost 5 bases to trimming and J lost 5 bases; unmatched junction nucleotides: 10. This CDR3 contains 16 residues. The CDR3 spells CASSTTLAGEVDTQYF. CDR3 DNA: TGTGCCAGCAGCACCACCCTAGCGGGGGAGGTAGATACGCAGTATTTT.

The V and J genes are TRBV5-6 and TRBJ1-2; D possibly corresponds to TRBD1 (6 bases). The CDR3 has 14 residues. Germline V gives CDR1 SGHDT, CDR2 YYEEEE. Trimming took off 1 base at V and 4 bases at J, with 11 bases between the two ends. The CDR3 region has the DNA TGTGCCAGCAGCTTGTGGACAGATATCTATGGCTACACCTTC. This encodes CASSLWTDIYGYTF. The full variable domain, its missing parts supplied by reference TRBV5-6 and TRBJ1-2, is DAGVTQSPTHLIKTRGQQVTLRCSPKSGHDTVSWYQQALGQGPQFIFQYYEEEERQRGNFPDRFSGHQFPNYSSELNVNALLLGDSALYLCASSLWTDIYGYTFGSGTRLTVV.

The CDR3 coding sequence is TGTGCCAGCAGCCGTGGGGGGGGCAATGAGCAGTTCTTC. It translates to CASSRGGGNEQFF. The J gene is TRBJ2-1, the V gene TRBV7-2; TRBD2 aligns across 7 bases. J was trimmed by 6 bases and V by 5 bases; bases with no gene match: 4. This CDR3 comprises 13 residues. Germline lookup yields CDR1 SGHTA and CDR2 FQGNSA.

The chain links TRBV2 to TRBJ1-4, with 7 bases that match TRBD1. There are 15 residues in the CDR3. Germline loops: CDR1 SNHLY, CDR2 FYNNEI. The V segment lost 4 bases and the J segment 8 bases; nucleotides outside the gene matches: 10. CDR3 bases: TGTGCCAGCAGTGGGAGAGGGGGCTCGGGGGAAAAACTGTTTTTT. This encodes CASSGRGGSGEKLFF.

The sample holds a few counts of this clone. The V and J genes are TRBV5-6 and TRBJ2-3; TRBD2 aligns across 10 bases. J gave up 5 bases and V 4 bases, and 10 bases lay outside the gene matches. CDR1 is SGHDT, CDR2 YYEEEE, per germline. The CDR3 spans 16 residues. CDR3 coding DNA: TGTGCCAGCAGCACCACCCTAGCGGGGGAGGGAGATACGCAGTATTTT. This sequence encodes CASSTTLAGEGDTQYF. Using reference TRBV5-6 and TRBJ2-3 for the parts outside the CDR3, the full variable domain is DAGVTQSPTHLIKTRGQQVTLRCSPKSGHDTVSWYQQALGQGPQFIFQYYEEEERQRGNFPDRFSGHQFPNYSSELNVNALLLGDSALYLCASSTTLAGEGDTQYFGPGTRLTVL.

The rearrangement uses TRBV6-6 and TRBJ2-5; tentatively, D is TRBD2 (6 bases). Germline values: CDR1 MNHNY, CDR2 SVGAGI (reference sequence). There are 14 residues in the CDR3. V was trimmed by 7 bases and J by 3 bases, leaving 15 bases between them. CDR3 amino acids: CASTEAGTKETQYF. DNA of the CDR3: TGTGCCAGCACCGAAGCGGGCACGAAAGAGACCCAGTACTTC.

The chain employs TRBV4-2 and TRBJ2-3, with a weak D call TRBD2 (6 bases). The CDR3 loop spans 16 amino acids. Between the trimmed V and J ends, which lost 3 bases and 3 bases, there was a span of 16 bases. CDR1 is LGHNA and CDR2 is YNFKEQ in the germline V gene. This CDR3 is CASSHPPGGDTDTQYF. CDR3 DNA sequence: TGTGCCAGCAGCCACCCTCCCGGCGGGGATACAGATACGCAGTATTTT.